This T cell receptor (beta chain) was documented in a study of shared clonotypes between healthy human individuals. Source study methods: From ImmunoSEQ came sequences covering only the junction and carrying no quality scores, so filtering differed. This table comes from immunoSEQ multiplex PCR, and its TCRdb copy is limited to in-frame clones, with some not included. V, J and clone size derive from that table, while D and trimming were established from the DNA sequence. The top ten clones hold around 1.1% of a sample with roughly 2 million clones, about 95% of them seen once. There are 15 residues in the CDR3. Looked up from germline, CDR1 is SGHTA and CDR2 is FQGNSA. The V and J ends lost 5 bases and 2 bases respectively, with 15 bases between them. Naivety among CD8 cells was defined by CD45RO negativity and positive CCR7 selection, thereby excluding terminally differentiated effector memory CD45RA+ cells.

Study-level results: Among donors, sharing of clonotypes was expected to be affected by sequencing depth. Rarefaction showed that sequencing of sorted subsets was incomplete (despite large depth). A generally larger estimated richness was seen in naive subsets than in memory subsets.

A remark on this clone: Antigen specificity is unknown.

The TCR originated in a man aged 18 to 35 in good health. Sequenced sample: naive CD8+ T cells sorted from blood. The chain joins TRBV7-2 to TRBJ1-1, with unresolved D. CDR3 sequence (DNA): TGTGCCAGCAGCCCGCTTTTCTTGGGAAACACTGAAGCTTTCTTT. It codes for CASSPLFLGNTEAFF.